This entry concerns a single TCR beta chain. Its antigen is not identified. This record belongs to a study of siplizumab effects on memory and regulatory T cells. Regarding the study as a whole: Whether the proliferating Tregs (from siplizumab cultures) were suppressive was not confirmed. Most proliferating CD4+ or CD8+ clones, roughly 75-97%, had no naive or memory assignment.

The assay looked at some 9.8 x 10^4 TCR templates in each sample. The method was immunoSEQ multiplex PCR; TCRdb's version includes in-frame clones alone and lacks a portion of them. Found here are tens of thousands of clones, 94% of them singletons; the top ten hold approximately 0.3%. Sequenced: non-Treg CD4+ T cells sorted from blood. The sequence derives from a human donor in good health.

In DNA, the CDR3 is TGTGCCAGCTCACTCAGGGATTCCTATGGCTACACCTTC. This encodes CASSLRDSYGYTF. The chain links TRBV18 to TRBJ1-2, with D possibly being TRBD1 (5 bases). Trimming removed 4 bases at V and 4 bases at J, with 10 bases between. The CDR3 has 13 residues. CDR1 KGHSH and CDR2 LQKENI come from the germline V gene. Variable domain in full (rest from reference TRBV18 and TRBJ1-2): NAGVMQNPRHLVRRRGQEARLRCSPMKGHSHVYWYRQLPEEGLKFMVYLQKENIIDESGMPKERFSAEFPKEGPSILRIQQVVRGDSAAYFCASSLRDSYGYTFGSGTRLTVV.